This T cell receptor beta chain is from a study of blood T cell repertoires in COVID-19. Study-wide background: Sources were T cells, B-cell-depleted T cells, or PBMCs; the material itself was cDNA or gDNA.

Original analysis: Amplification with reference gene primers provided the estimates of nucleated cell counts. Measured with immunoSEQ multiplex PCR; TCRdb has only the in-frame clones, and not every one. V, J and clone size were drawn from that table, and D and trimming were deduced from the DNA. This sample has 100,000 to 150,000 clones, with about 88% found just once. Per germline, CDR1 SGHNT and CDR2 YYREEE (reference sequence). V gave up 4 bases and J gave up 0 bases, with 12 bases separating them. The CDR3 covers 15 residues. Specimen: peripheral blood. J is TRBJ2-3 and V is TRBV5-4; a possible D gene is TRBD2 (5 bases). The clonotype was recovered from a woman over 75 with acute or convalescent COVID-19. The chain's CDR3 is CASSATRFSTDTQYF. The CDR3 DNA is TGTGCCAGCAGCGCTACTAGATTTAGCACAGATACGCAGTATTTT. The complete variable domain, with remaining parts taken from reference TRBV5-4 and TRBJ2-3, reads ETGVTQSPTHLIKTRGQQVTLRCSSQSGHNTVSWYQQALGQGPQFIFQYYREEENGRGNFPPRFSGLQFPNYSSELNVNALELDDSALYLCASSATRFSTDTQYFGPGTRLTVL.